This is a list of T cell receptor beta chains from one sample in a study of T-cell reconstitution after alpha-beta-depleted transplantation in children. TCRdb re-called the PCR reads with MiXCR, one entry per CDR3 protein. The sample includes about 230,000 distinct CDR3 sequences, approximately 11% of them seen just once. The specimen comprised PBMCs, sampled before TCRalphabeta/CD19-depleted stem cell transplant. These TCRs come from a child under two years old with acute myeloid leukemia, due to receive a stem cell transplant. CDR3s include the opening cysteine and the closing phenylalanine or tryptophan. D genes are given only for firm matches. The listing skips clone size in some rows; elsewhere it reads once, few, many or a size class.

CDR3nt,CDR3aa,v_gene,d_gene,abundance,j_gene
TGCGCCAGCAGAACCGGGACACCCGTTAATAGCAATCAGCCCCAGCATTTT,CASRTGTPVNSNQPQHF,TRBV5-1,NA,many,TRBJ1-5
TGTGCCAGCAGCTTCGCGTCCCAAGAGACCCAGTACTTC,CASSFASQETQYF,TRBV7-2,NA,few,TRBJ2-5
TGTGCCAGCAGCGGTGGAACGGGACAGGGATTAAATGAGCAGTTCTTC,CASSGGTGQGLNEQFF,TRBV13,TRBD1,many,TRBJ2-1
TGCAGTGCTAGAGTTTCGGGGAATCAGCCCCAGCATTTT,CSARVSGNQPQHF,TRBV20-1,NA,many,TRBJ1-5
TGCAGTGTCCGAGCGGGGACTGGGAACTACGAGCAGTACTTC,CSVRAGTGNYEQYF,TRBV20-1,TRBD2,many,TRBJ2-7
TGTGCCGCCACTACAGGGCGAGGCACTGAAGCTTTCTTT,CAATTGRGTEAFF,TRBV10-3,NA,many,TRBJ1-1
TGTGCCACCAGTGATCAGAGCGGGGGGGCCCTCAATGAGCAGTTCTTC,CATSDQSGGALNEQFF,TRBV24-1,TRBD2,many,TRBJ2-1
TGCAGTGCTACCTCAACGGGACTCAGCTACGAGCAGTACTTC,CSATSTGLSYEQYF,TRBV20-1,NA,many,TRBJ2-7
TGCAGTGCTAGGGACCACCTCTCCTACGAGCAGTACTTC,CSARDHLSYEQYF,TRBV20-1,NA,many,TRBJ2-7
TGTGCCAGCAGTTTTCATATGAACACTGAAGCTTTCTTT,CASSFHMNTEAFF,TRBV7-3,NA,NA,TRBJ1-1
TGTGCCAGCAGCCCCCTAGCGGGAAACACAGATACGCAGTATTTT,CASSPLAGNTDTQYF,TRBV5-5,TRBD2,many,TRBJ2-3
TGTGCCAGCAGTTTATTACCCCAGCCCCAGCATTTT,CASSLLPQPQHF,TRBV12-3/TRBV12-4,NA,many,TRBJ1-5
TGTGCCAGCAGTCGGAATCCGGGACAGGGGGGAACTTCCTATGGCTACACCTTC,CASSRNPGQGGTSYGYTF,TRBV5-5,TRBD1,NA,TRBJ1-2
TGTGCCAGCAGCTTGAACCCCAAAAGGAGGAGCAATCAGCCCCAGCATTTT,CASSLNPKRRSNQPQHF,TRBV5-8,NA,many,TRBJ1-5
TGCGCCAGCAGCTTGGGCTGGGGACAGTCCCTTTTC,CASSLGWGQSLF,TRBV5-1,TRBD1,few,TRBJ2-7
TGCGCCAGCAGCTTCCAGGGGGGGACCGGGGAGCTGTTTTTT,CASSFQGGTGELFF,TRBV5-1,NA,many,TRBJ2-2
TGCGCCAGCGAAGCATCAACAGGAGCGAACACTGAAGCTTTCTTT,CASEASTGANTEAFF,TRBV5-1,NA,many,TRBJ1-1
TGTGCCAGCAGCCAGGGGGCAGCAACTAATGAAAAACTGTTTTTT,CASSQGAATNEKLFF,TRBV5-4,TRBD1,few,TRBJ1-4
TGCAGTGCTAGAGCCACAGGACAGTTTAATTCACCCCTCCACTTT,CSARATGQFNSPLHF,TRBV20-1,NA,many,TRBJ1-6
TGTGCCTCATCTAAGGGTTTGAACACTGAAGCTTTCTTT,CASSKGLNTEAFF,TRBV30,NA,many,TRBJ1-1
TGTGCCAGCAGCTTAGGGACTAGCGGGCCTAGCACAGATACGCAGTATTTT,CASSLGTSGPSTDTQYF,TRBV7-9,TRBD2,NA,TRBJ2-3
TGTGCCAGCTCGCGACTAGCGGGAGACAATGAGCAGTTCTTC,CASSRLAGDNEQFF,TRBV12-3/TRBV12-4,TRBD2,many,TRBJ2-1
TGCGCCAGCGCCTCCGGGACAACTAATGAAAAACTGTTTTTT,CASASGTTNEKLFF,TRBV5-1,NA,many,TRBJ1-4
TGTGCCAGCAGCCTCAACACGGGCACTGAAGCTTTCTTT,CASSLNTGTEAFF,TRBV11-1,NA,few,TRBJ1-1
TGTGCCAGCTCACTTACAGGGGAGGCCTACGAGCAGTACTTC,CASSLTGEAYEQYF,TRBV18,NA,many,TRBJ2-7
TGTGCCACCAGTGACCGCGGACGGTTTGGTAGCGGGAGGGCGACAGATACGCAGTATTTT,CATSDRGRFGSGRATDTQYF,TRBV24-1,TRBD2,many,TRBJ2-3
TGTGCCTCGCGGGGTGCGACAGGGAGTTGGACTGAAGCTTTCTTT,CASRGATGSWTEAFF,TRBV10-3,TRBD1,many,TRBJ1-1
TGTGCCAGCAGCCCCCGGACCCCCCGCACAGATACGCAGTATTTT,CASSPRTPRTDTQYF,TRBV7-2,NA,many,TRBJ2-3
TGTGCCACCAGCAGAGATTTATCATCGGCAAATCAAGAGACCCAGTACTTC,CATSRDLSSANQETQYF,TRBV15,NA,many,TRBJ2-5
TGTGCCAGCAGCCGGCTATTTGGAACCACGGGCATCGGGGAGCTGTTTTTT,CASSRLFGTTGIGELFF,TRBV3-1,NA,many,TRBJ2-2
TGCAGCGTTGAAACTGGGGGAAATACGCAGTATTTT,CSVETGGNTQYF,TRBV29-1,NA,many,TRBJ2-3
TGTGCCCTCCCTGTGGGCCCCCCAAGGAACACTGAAGCTTTCTTT,CALPVGPPRNTEAFF,TRBV18,NA,NA,TRBJ1-1
TGCGCCAGCAGCTTGAGCCGGGACTATGGCTACACCTTC,CASSLSRDYGYTF,TRBV5-1,NA,many,TRBJ1-2
TGTGCCAGCAGTGGGCTGTTGAACACTGAAGCTTTCTTT,CASSGLLNTEAFF,TRBV7-8,NA,many,TRBJ1-1
TGTGCCAGCAGAGGGACAGGGAATCAGCCCCAGCATTTT,CASRGTGNQPQHF,TRBV2,TRBD1,many,TRBJ1-5
TGCAGTGTGCCGACCGGGACAGGGCACTACAATGAGCAGTTCTTC,CSVPTGTGHYNEQFF,TRBV20-1,TRBD1,NA,TRBJ2-1
TGCAGTGCCGGACAGCCCACAGATACGCAGTATTTT,CSAGQPTDTQYF,TRBV20-1,NA,many,TRBJ2-3
TGTGCCAGCAGCCCCGTCTCGGCGGGGTCGAACACCGGGGAGCTGTTTTTT,CASSPVSAGSNTGELFF,TRBV3-1,NA,many,TRBJ2-2
TGCAGTGCACTCAGCGGCGCCGGGGAGCTGTTTTTT,CSALSGAGELFF,TRBV20-1,NA,many,TRBJ2-2
TGTGCCAGCAGTTTAAAAGCGGGAGGGCCGAGAGGGGAGCTGTTTTTT,CASSLKAGGPRGELFF,TRBV12-3/TRBV12-4,TRBD2,NA,TRBJ2-2
TGTGCCAGCAGCGGGGGGGCAGCTCAAGAGACCCAGTACTTC,CASSGGAAQETQYF,TRBV28,TRBD2,many,TRBJ2-5
TGTGCCAGCAGCCAAGAGGATTCACTAGCGGGAGTGGATGAGCAGTTCTTC,CASSQEDSLAGVDEQFF,TRBV4-2,TRBD2,many,TRBJ2-1
TGTGCCAGCTCACCACGGGGGGACATCAATCAGCCCCAGCATTTT,CASSPRGDINQPQHF,TRBV18,NA,few,TRBJ1-5
TGCAGTGCTAGAGGACTAGCGGGAGGTCTCTCCTACGAGCAGTACTTC,CSARGLAGGLSYEQYF,TRBV20-1,TRBD2,many,TRBJ2-7
TGTGCCACCAGCCAAGCTAGCGGGGGAGGGAATGAGCAGTTCTTC,CATSQASGGGNEQFF,TRBV3-1,TRBD2,once,TRBJ2-1
TGCGCCAGCAGCTTGGACAGTGATGGCTACACCTTC,CASSLDSDGYTF,TRBV5-1,NA,many,TRBJ1-2
TGTGCCAGCAGCTTCCAGGAGGCCCGGGAGACCCAGTACTTC,CASSFQEARETQYF,TRBV5-6,NA,many,TRBJ2-5
TGTGCCAGCAGCTTAGCGCGCAGCGGGCAGTACTTC,CASSLARSGQYF,TRBV7-9,NA,many,TRBJ2-7